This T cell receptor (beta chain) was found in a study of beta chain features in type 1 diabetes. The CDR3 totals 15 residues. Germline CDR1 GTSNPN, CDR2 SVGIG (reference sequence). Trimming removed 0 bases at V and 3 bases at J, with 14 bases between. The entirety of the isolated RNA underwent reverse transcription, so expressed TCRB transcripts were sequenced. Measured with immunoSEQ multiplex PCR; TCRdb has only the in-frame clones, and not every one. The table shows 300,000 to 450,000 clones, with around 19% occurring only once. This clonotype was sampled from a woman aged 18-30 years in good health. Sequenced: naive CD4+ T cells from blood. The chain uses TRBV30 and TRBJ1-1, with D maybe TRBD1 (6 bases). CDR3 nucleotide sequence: TGTGCCTGGAGTGTTGTCAGGGGATGGGACACTGAAGCTTTCTTT. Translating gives CAWSVVRGWDTEAFF. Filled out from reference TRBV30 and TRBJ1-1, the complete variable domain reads SQTIHQWPATLVQPVGSPLSLECTVEGTSNPNLYWYRQAAGRGLQLLFYSVGIGQISSEVPQNLSASRPQDRQFILSSKKLLLSDSGFYLCAWSVVRGWDTEAFFGQGTRLTVV.